This T cell receptor (beta chain) comes out of a study of shared clonotypes between healthy human individuals (dated by TCRdb to 2019 to 2021). With respect to the entire study: A few men and a couple of women, aged 18 to 49 years, made up the cohort. For each donor, CD4 naive and CD4 memory were each given three plates, CD8 naive was given two plates, and CD8 memory was given one plate. To estimate repertoire size and how much clonotypes are shared between individuals, the study performed deep sequencing of blood TCR repertoires from roughly five healthy adults. Libraries were prepared and TCR repertoires were sequenced by different laboratories using diverse techniques, in order to increase sequencing depth and limit assay-specific biases. Each donor's leukapheresis produced roughly between about 0.9 and 9.5 billion PBMCs.

Study-level results and caveats: The small number of donors limited the genetic and exposure-history diversity represented. Pairwise subsampling indicated that sequencing depth was expected to affect the degree of clonotype sharing among donors. Sharing across a handful of donors was observed for 4.5% to 6.5% of naive CD4, about 4% of naive CD8, over 2% of memory CD4, and about 0.38% of memory CD8 clonotypes. Compared with non-shared clonotypes, the clonotypes found in all four sorted-subset donors had higher generation probabilities. Naive subsets generally had larger estimated clonotype richness than memory subsets did. Rarefaction of sorted-subset datasets indicated incomplete sequencing despite the large sequencing depth. Only blood was sampled, and tissue TCR repertoires likely differ from those in blood.

There are 14 amino acids in the CDR3, from cysteine to phenylalanine inclusive. Of the read, only the CDR3 DNA is kept; its 42 bases are in frame from base 1. TCR CDR3 regions were amplified from genomic DNA by multiplex PCR using the deep immunoSEQ assay. For each cell subset, the extracted genomic DNA was distributed evenly across all wells of several immunoSEQ 96-well plates, and each plate served as one replicate. For sorted subsets, each replicate PCR was loaded with approximately 0.2 ug genomic DNA, equivalent to 32,000 or so T cell genomes. Purified libraries were quantified with a Qubit 3.0 fluorometer, sized on a Bioanalyzer 2100, and re-quantified with the KAPA Library Quantification kit. Every immunoSEQ 96-well plate was sequenced on a separate single-read 150-cycle Illumina NextSeq 550 flow cell. Under the source paper's analysis protocol: Because only junctional sequences without quality scores were contained in the immunoSEQ output, filtering matching that applied to full-length reads could not be performed. Sequences were annotated with PyIR, a Python wrapper for IgBLAST v1.9, using IMGT germline references to assign V/J genes and CDR3. Reads were filtered out if the reads had weak V/J assignments (E-value above 1e-6), no CDR3, stop codons, out-of-frame junctions, or ambiguous translated residues. A V3J clonotype was defined by an identical inferred V gene, J gene, and CDR3 amino acid sequence. Percentage overlap between repertoires was calculated by dividing the number of shared unique clonotypes by the size of the smaller repertoire. Three approaches were used to assess repertoire richness: RTK rarefaction, the Chao1 estimator, and Recon v2.1 estimates of unobserved clonotypes. OLGA was used to compute generation probabilities for all TCRbeta clonotypes that the gDNA method yielded from a few donors. In TCRdb, the immuneACCESS table is reduced to in-frame sequences with V and J assigned. These tables do not hold every clone; where another copy was compared, an unresolved V gene accounts for under half, and the others remain unexplained. That table is the source of V, J and clone size, and D and trimming were worked out from the DNA. The sample has hundreds of thousands of clones on record, 74% of them singletons. Over 1.5% of the sample is in the top ten clones.

Donors were healthy HIV-negative adults with no recently reported acute infections or vaccinations. Every donor was a Caucasian adult living in Nashville, Tennessee, USA. Magnetic negative selection was used to enrich CD4+ T cells, after which naive cells were positively selected on CD45RA and the negative fraction became the memory subset. After blood collection by leukapheresis, PBMCs were isolated using Ficoll-Histopaque density gradient centrifugation and then cryopreserved in the vapor phase of liquid nitrogen. Analytical flow cytometry was used to check the purity and quantity of every magnetically sorted T cell population. Each sorted fraction had its genomic DNA isolated and then quantified by UV absorbance on a Nanodrop 2000c. Regarding this clone: Its antigen is not yet known. No much larger clonotype is one base removed from it; base qualities were not supplied.

The receptor comes from a woman in her twenties or thirties in good health. This sequence uses TRBV21-1 and TRBJ2-7. TRBV21-1 has pseudogene status. Sequencing was done on a sample of memory CD4+ T cells sorted from blood. This sample's cell subset or site label indicates: CD45RA-negative fraction. The CDR3 protein: CASSNGTGIYEQYF. The DNA sequence follows: TGTGCCAGCAGCAACGGGACGGGGATCTACGAGCAGTACTTC.